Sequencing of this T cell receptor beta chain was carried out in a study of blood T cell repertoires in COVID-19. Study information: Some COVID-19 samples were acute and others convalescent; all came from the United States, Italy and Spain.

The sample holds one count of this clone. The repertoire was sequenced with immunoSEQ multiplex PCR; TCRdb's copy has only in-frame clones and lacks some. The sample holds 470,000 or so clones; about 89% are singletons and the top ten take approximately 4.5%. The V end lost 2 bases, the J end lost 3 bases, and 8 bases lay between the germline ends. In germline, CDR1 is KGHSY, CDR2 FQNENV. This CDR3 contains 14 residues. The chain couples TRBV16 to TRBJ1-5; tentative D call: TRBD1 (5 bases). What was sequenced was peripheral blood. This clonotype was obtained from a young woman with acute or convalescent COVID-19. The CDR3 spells CASSQGGYNQPQHF. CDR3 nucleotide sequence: TGTGCCAGCAGCCAAGGGGGGTACAATCAGCCCCAGCATTTT. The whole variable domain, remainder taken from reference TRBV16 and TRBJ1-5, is GEEVAQTPKHLVRGEGQKAKLYCAPIKGHSYVFWYQQVLKNEFKFLISFQNENVFDETGMPKERFSAKCLPNSPCSLEIQATKLEDSAVYFCASSQGGYNQPQHFGDGTRLSIL.